The 17 T cell receptor beta chains given below trace back to one sample, sequenced in a study of identical twins. TCRdb re-called the 5' RACE reads through MiXCR, storing one row per CDR3 protein. The profile shows 450,000 to 650,000 distinct CDR3 sequences, approximately 14% of them singletons. These data were also filed under a second study, of yellow fever vaccine responses in identical twins.

The sequenced sample consisted of CD4+ T cells sorted from blood. The receptors originated from a woman younger than 30 in good health.

The genes are TRBV4-1 and TRBJ1-1; no definite D call. Trimming took off 2 bases at V and 0 bases at J, with 10 bases between the two ends. The CDR3 totals 15 residues. Germline values: CDR1 MGHRA, CDR2 YSYEKL. The CDR3 sequence is CASSQSVTMNTEAFF. Here the CDR3 DNA reads TGCGCCAGCAGCCAATCGGTTACAATGAACACTGAAGCTTTCTTT.

This clonotype appeared a few times. The gene calls are TRBV5-1 and TRBJ1-2; D is uncertain. Germline CDR1 reads SGHRS; CDR2 reads YFSETQ. The CDR3 runs 12 residues. The V end was cut by 0 bases, the J end by 6 bases, with 6 bases between. The CDR3 reads CASSLDGDGYTF. The CDR3 region has the DNA TGCGCCAGCAGCTTGGACGGGGATGGCTACACCTTC. Filled out from reference TRBV5-1 and TRBJ1-2, the complete variable domain reads KAGVTQTPRYLIKTRGQQVTLSCSPISGHRSVSWYQQTPGQGLQFLFEYFSETQRNKGNFPGRFSGRQFSNSRSEMNVSTLELGDSALYLCASSLDGDGYTFGSGTRLTVV.

The table lists this clonotype with many counts. The chain recombines TRBV12-3 or TRBV12-4 with TRBJ1-1; 9 nucleotides match TRBD1. The junction had 9 bases not matched to a gene; V was cut back by 6 bases and J by 4 bases. This CDR3 is built from 15 residues. CDR3: CASSPWGQGGTEAFF. Written as DNA, the CDR3 is TGTGCCAGCAGCCCCTGGGGACAGGGAGGCACTGAAGCTTTCTTT.

The gene calls are TRBV18 and TRBJ1-1; D call uncertain. The CDR3 spans 11 residues. The germline V gene has CDR1 KGHSH and CDR2 LQKENI. Trimming took 3 bases from V and 6 from J, leaving 5 bases between them. CDR3 nucleotides: TGTGCCAGCTCACCGATCGCTGAAGCTTTCTTT. It translates to CASSPIAEAFF. Drawing the rest from reference TRBV18 and TRBJ1-1, the complete variable domain is NAGVMQNPRHLVRRRGQEARLRCSPMKGHSHVYWYRQLPEEGLKFMVYLQKENIIDESGMPKERFSAEFPKEGPSILRIQQVVRGDSAAYFCASSPIAEAFFGQGTRLTVV.

This chain uses TRBV2 with TRBJ2-1; D unresolved. V was cut by 3 bases and J by 12 bases, with 9 bases left in between. This CDR3 contains 11 residues. Germline-derived CDR1 and CDR2 are SNHLY and FYNNEI. The CDR3 coding sequence is TGTGCCAGCAGTGAGCAGGTCGGGCAGTTCTTC. Its translation: CASSEQVGQFF.

V usage is TRBV5-1 and J usage is TRBJ2-5; D remains ambiguous. The CDR3 loop spans 12 amino acids. Deletions cut 5 bases from V and 5 bases from J, with 10 bases between. The germline V gene has CDR1 SGHRS and CDR2 YFSETQ. The CDR3, as DNA: TGCGCCAGCAGGGAGATAGAGGAGACCCAGTACTTC. It encodes CASREIEETQYF.

This clonotype was observed at least ten times. The chain joins TRBV12-3 or TRBV12-4 to TRBJ2-2, with 8 positions matching TRBD2. The CDR3 loop spans 15 amino acids. The trim removed 3 bases at V and 1 base at J, leaving 1 base unmatched. The CDR3 region is CASSFSGENTGELFF. For the CDR3, the DNA is TGTGCCAGCAGTTTTAGCGGGGAGAACACCGGGGAGCTGTTTTTT.

This clonotype was found many times. The genes are TRBV24-1 and TRBJ1-2, with D hard to call. Trimming removed 0 bases from V and 6 bases from J, with 10 bases in between. The CDR3 extends over 14 amino acids. Germline lookup yields CDR1 KGHDR and CDR2 SFDVKD. CDR3: CATSDLGSIDGYTF. CDR3 coding DNA: TGTGCCACCAGTGATTTGGGCAGCATTGATGGCTACACCTTC.

The gene calls are TRBV7-2 and TRBJ2-1; D is undetermined. The CDR3 is 14 amino acids. Germline assignment: CDR1 SGHTA and CDR2 FQGNSA. V lost 0 bases and J lost 4, with 7 bases in between. CDR3 amino acids: CASSLAGQYNEQFF. The DNA for the CDR3 is TGTGCCAGCAGCTTAGCCGGTCAGTACAATGAGCAGTTCTTC.

This clonotype was observed at least ten times. V gene TRBV10-2 combines with J gene TRBJ2-3; TRBD2 might be the D (7 bases). Trimming stripped 3 bases from V and 2 bases from J, with 12 bases between. The germline V gene encodes CDR1 WSHSY and CDR2 SAAADI. The CDR3 sequence is 15 residues long. The CDR3 spells CASSDGRGLTDTQYF. The CDR3 DNA sequence: TGCGCCAGCAGTGACGGGCGGGGGCTCACAGATACGCAGTATTTT.

The chain has TRBV29-1 and TRBJ2-1; the match to TRBD2 covers 9 bases. J gave up 4 bases and V 7 bases, and 5 bases lay outside the gene matches. Looked up from germline, CDR1 is SQVTM and CDR2 is ANQGSEA. The CDR3 totals 13 residues. For the CDR3, the DNA is TGCAGCGGCCGGCTAGCGGGGTACAATGAGCAGTTCTTC. Residues: CSGRLAGYNEQFF.

This clonotype has at least ten counts. This chain connects TRBV4-2 to TRBJ2-3, with D perhaps TRBD2 (5 bases). Trimming took off 1 base at V and 3 bases at J, with 14 bases between the two ends. This CDR3 region has 16 residues. CDR1 is LGHNA and CDR2 is YNFKEQ in the germline V gene. The CDR3 here is CASSQGVLGRTDTQYF. DNA for the CDR3: TGTGCCAGCAGCCAAGGCGTGTTAGGGAGAACAGATACGCAGTATTTT.

This clonotype has a handful of counts. The rearrangement joins TRBV10-3 to TRBJ1-1; 8 positions agree with TRBD1. J was trimmed by 3 bases and V by 10 bases; bases with no gene match: 4. Germline values: CDR1 ENHRY, CDR2 SYGVKD. The CDR3 totals 12 residues. The CDR3 DNA reads as TGTGCCAGCAAACAGGGGGACACTGAAGCTTTCTTT. It specifies CASKQGDTEAFF.

This clonotype was observed a handful of times. The chain uses TRBV25-1 and TRBJ2-1; 9 nucleotides match TRBD1. This CDR3 region has 15 residues. The V gene end was trimmed by 4 bases and the J gene end by 5 bases; junction bases not matched to a gene: 6. In germline, CDR1 is MGHDK, CDR2 SYGVNS. Written as DNA, the CDR3 is TGTGCCAGCAGTGGACAGGGGGGTAAACACAATGAGCAGTTCTTC. This encodes CASSGQGGKHNEQFF.

In DNA form, the CDR3 reads TGTGCCAGCAGCCCACAGGGGCCTCTATCCTATGGCTACACCTTC. Its protein is CASSPQGPLSYGYTF. The chain uses TRBV6-1 and TRBJ1-2, with 7 bases matching TRBD1. Looked up from germline, CDR1 is MNHNS and CDR2 is SASEGT. The CDR3 runs to 15 residues. The trim removed 6 bases at V and 4 bases at J, leaving 11 bases unmatched.

This clonotype has a handful of counts. V is TRBV5-6 and J is TRBJ2-2, with D possibly matching TRBD2 (6 bases). Trimming shortened V by 6 bases and J by 1 base, and 16 bases separated the two germline ends. Germline V lookup: CDR1 SGHDT, CDR2 YYEEEE. This CDR3 comprises 16 residues. The CDR3 nucleotides read TGTGCCAGCAAGGAGGGTTGGCGCTGGAACACCGGGGAGCTGTTTTTT. Protein sequence: CASKEGWRWNTGELFF. Using reference TRBV5-6 and TRBJ2-2 for the parts outside the CDR3, the full variable domain is DAGVTQSPTHLIKTRGQQVTLRCSPKSGHDTVSWYQQALGQGPQFIFQYYEEEERQRGNFPDRFSGHQFPNYSSELNVNALLLGDSALYLCASKEGWRWNTGELFFGEGSRLTVL.

CDR3 nucleotides: TGTGCCAGTACTAGCGGGAGGTCTACAGATACGCAGTATTTT. This gives the protein CASTSGRSTDTQYF. V and J are TRBV6-1 and TRBJ2-3, with 12 bases matching TRBD2. The CDR3 totals 14 residues. Per the germline V gene, CDR1 is MNHNS and CDR2 is SASEGT. Trimming at V came to 9 bases and at J to 3 bases, leaving 4 bases not matched to a gene.